This T cell receptor beta chain is drawn from a study of persistence of HIV-infected CD4 T cells (dated by TCRdb to 2018 to 2021). For the study in its entirety: The study isolated CMV- and HIV-1 Gag-responding CD4+ T cells from ART-treated individuals to examine antigen-driven clonal expansion of HIV-1-infected cells. Suppressive ART had been received by participants for a median of 8 years. Cross-participant TCR cluster analysis included 8 participants for CMV and over five participants for Gag. TCRbeta sequencing assessed the clonality of all cells in each sorted population, while proviral sequencing assessed the clonality of infected cells. Peripheral blood samples of up to about 180 mL were collected at multiple time points, except for a couple of participants, who underwent leukapheresis at a single time point. Results and caveats for the whole study, not just this receptor: A correlation was observed between TCR oligoclonality and proviral oligoclonality within the same sorted populations. Degenerate expanded CDR3beta sequences were enriched in antigen-responding cells, suggesting convergent selection of CD4+ responses to CMV and Gag. Bulk TCR analyses could not be limited to the rare CMV-responding cells that actually contained HIV-1 proviruses. Significantly lower TCRbeta richness was observed in CMV- and Gag-responding cells than in anti-CD3/anti-CD28-responding cells, and higher oligoclonality was observed in CMV-responding cells than in CD3/CD28-stimulated and Gag-responding cells. Only a small number of individuals took part in the study, and the range of antigens tested was limited.

What this sample's treatment or condition label stands for: suppressive antiretroviral therapy. Lysates of CMV-infected fibroblasts were used at approximately 10 ug/mL for cell stimulation. Memory populations depleted of antigen-responding cells were obtained by sorting nonresponding CD40L-negative CD69-negative CD45RO-high memory CD4+ T cells. HIV-1-infected adults in whom suppressive ART had been started during chronic infection were enrolled as participants. Plasma HIV-1 RNA had been undetectable (below 50 copies/mL) in participants for at least 4 years. To be included, a participant needed positive CMV serology and a CD4+ T cell count above 400 cells/uL. Before stimulation, PBMCs were isolated using density centrifugation and then depleted of CD8+ T cells. Stimulation of CD8-depleted PBMCs was carried out for approximately 20 hours with anti-CD28/CD49d costimulation, CD40-blocking antibody and enfuvirtide, to prevent new infections. Cell sorting was done on a Beckman Coulter MoFlo Legacy or XDP sorter, and dead cells were excluded with propidium iodide. Genomic DNA was extracted using the QIAamp DNA Mini Kit for samples with more than one million cells and using the Quick-DNA Microprep Kit for all other samples.

On this clone itself: The target of this receptor is not known. Nothing much larger sits one base from this clone, and base qualities are not available.

The germline V gene provides CDR1 MNHEY and CDR2 SVGAGI. CDR3 length: 15 amino acids, cysteine to phenylalanine. The read is trimmed to its CDR3 DNA, 45 bases read in frame from base 1. Relative to germline, V is 0 bases shorter and J is 7 bases shorter, with 13 bases between their ends. TCRbeta repertoires were sequenced from genomic DNA with the immunoSEQ hsTCRB assay version 4 in survey mode. For TCRbeta sequencing, genomic DNA was diluted to around 9.7 ng/uL, with up to about 1 ug used per sample. The authors' pipeline ran thus. Analysis of the TCRbeta data was done in ImmunoSeq Analyzer 3.0, and diversity was computed on productive nucleotide rearrangements. Using the Immunarch R package, lower-bound TCR diversity was estimated with the improved Chao index and clonality was estimated with the Gini coefficient. When different nucleotide rearrangements encoded the same CDR3beta amino acid sequence, each rearrangement was treated as a distinct clonotype. TCRbeta sequences significantly enriched in antigen-responding cells relative to anti-CD3/anti-CD28-activated cells were identified by differential abundance analysis. Using predicted peptide-MHC specificity as the basis, GLIPH2 grouped TCRs into clusters, both for each participant individually and for the merged data sets that combined participants. TCRdb holds this immuneACCESS table with in-frame rearrangements only. Some clones are missing; in checked studies, unresolved V genes explain under half, and the rest has no known cause. The V and J calls and the clone size are those of that table, but D and trimming were determined from the DNA. This sample is represented by roughly 34,000 clones; about four fifths of them were singletons. The top ten clonotypes cover roughly 0.9% of the sample.

Rearrangement joined TRBV6-5 to TRBJ2-1, with a tentative D gene TRBD1 over 6 matching bases. The TCR comes from an adult man with HIV who was CMV-seropositive. Sample: CD4+ T cells sorted from PBMCs after roughly 18-hour stimulation, taken from a patient who received antiretroviral therapy. In the paper's terms, the cell subset or site label means: CD40L-CD69- CD45RO-high memory CD4 T cells not responding to CMV lysate. The nucleotides are TGTGCCAGCAGTTACTCCTACGGGGACACTAATGAGCAGTTCTTC. Its protein product is CASSYSYGDTNEQFF.